This T cell receptor (beta chain) emerged from a study of blood T cell repertoires in COVID-19. Study-wide context: Whether acute or convalescent, the COVID-19 samples came from the United States, Italy and Spain. Sample material is recorded as cDNA or gDNA derived from T cells, B-cell-depleted T cells, or PBMCs.

Membership in each cohort depended on participant-reported clinical history. Within 2 weeks before study entry, exposed participants met a COVID-19 case. The CDR3 loop spans 16 amino acids. V shed 2 bases, J shed 3 bases, and the junction held 4 bases outside the gene matches. The V gene's germline CDR1 is MNHEY and CDR2 SMNVEV (reference sequence). Produced via immunoSEQ multiplex PCR; TCRdb's table is partial and in-frame only. The sample has approximately 270,000 clones, 85% to 95% seen once. The chain carries TRBV27 and TRBJ1-6; 7 nucleotides match TRBD1. This TCR was recovered from a man aged 40-49 years who had been exposed to COVID-19. Sequencing was done on a sample of PBMCs or T cells enriched from blood (not recorded which). The CDR3 nucleotides read TGTGCCAGCAGTTTAAGGTCAGGGGGCTATAATTCACCCCTCCACTTT. The encoded protein is CASSLRSGGYNSPLHF.